The following is a T cell receptor (beta chain) sequence with its context. Per germline, CDR1 SGHAT and CDR2 FQNNGV. This CDR3 has 16 amino acids. The trim removed 2 bases at V and 6 bases at J, leaving 9 bases unmatched. The data belong to a study of T cell clones after liver transplantation. Turning to the study itself: As an antigen-independent comparator, third-party-reactive TCRbeta sequences came from pre-transplant mixed lymphocyte reactions.

Sequencing was performed with immunoSEQ multiplex PCR; in TCRdb, only in-frame clones are kept and a portion is missing. The data contain 9,800 or so clones, over 55% of them singletons. The sample here was CD8+ T cells from blood, taken at the approximately 16-month timepoint. This TCR was recovered from a human patient who received a liver transplant. These T cells may partly come from the graft donor. The rearrangement joins TRBV11-2 to TRBJ2-3, with 9 bases that match TRBD2. CDR3 residues: CASSLSLAGRWDTQYF. CDR3 DNA sequence: TGTGCCAGCAGCTTAAGCCTAGCGGGAAGGTGGGATACGCAGTATTTT.